These T cell receptor beta chains were read from a single sample in a study of response to subunit inactivated influenza vaccine. A single record per CDR3 protein comes from TCRdb applying MiXCR to the RT-PCR reads. This table has over 800,000 distinct CDR3 sequences, over 20% appearing once. The sequencing used PBMCs from blood, collected more than 4 days after vaccination. These receptors all stem from a man in his fifties or sixties who received an inactivated influenza vaccine. CDR3s leave out the opening cysteine and the closing phenylalanine or tryptophan.

V gene: TRBV24-1
CDR3 protein: ATSGTRTAGGTQY

V gene: TRBV12-3/TRBV12-4
CDR3 protein: ASSLGTSRETQY

V gene: TRBV6-1
CDR3 protein: ATTGTGLVGEKLF

V gene: TRBV10-3
CDR3 protein: ASQAGQGMIANEQF

V gene: TRBV3-1
CDR3 protein: ASTQGLAGYEQF

V gene: TRBV25-1
CDR3 protein: ASSELGDVQF

V gene: TRBV12-3/TRBV12-4
CDR3 protein: ASSPDNGDTEAF

V gene: TRBV20-1
CDR3 protein: SAPTSGNYNEQF

V gene: TRBV18
CDR3 protein: ASSPLGDYGYT

V gene: TRBV15
CDR3 protein: ATSRDGTKETQY

V gene: TRBV6-2/TRBV6-3
CDR3 protein: ASSPGATHLASQYEQF

V gene: TRBV7-9
CDR3 protein: ASSWTLTRNGNSPLH

V gene: TRBV6-1
CDR3 protein: ASSEGRIYGYT

V gene: TRBV5-1
CDR3 protein: ASRGAGHGNEKLF

V gene: TRBV10-3
CDR3 protein: AISDFTSGTYNEQF

V gene: TRBV10-3
CDR3 protein: AIRLGLAGYNEQF

V gene: TRBV7-9
CDR3 protein: ASSTWDRRNTGELF

V gene: TRBV25-1
CDR3 protein: ASSDAGSQPQH

V gene: TRBV20-1
CDR3 protein: SAPPGRGHGYT

V gene: TRBV29-1
CDR3 protein: SVEGASGANTEAF

V gene: TRBV29-1
CDR3 protein: SAQVTEAF

V gene: TRBV28
CDR3 protein: ASSLHSGSSYEQY

V gene: TRBV12-3/TRBV12-4
CDR3 protein: ASSFKQYNSPLH

V gene: TRBV12-3/TRBV12-4
CDR3 protein: ASTLGTYTQY